This entry lists 32 T cell receptor beta chains sequenced from one sample in a study of T cells in localized non-small cell lung cancer. Profiling relied on immunoSEQ multiplex PCR, and the TCRdb table lists in-frame clones only, not all of them. The sample includes 25,000 or so clones, roughly 88% of them seen just once. The sequences come from PBMCs, collected before any cancer treatment. The source of these receptors is a man aged 35 to 70 with stage II lung adenocarcinoma.

This chain connects TRBV6-1 to TRBJ2-7; no clear D. CDR3 size: 12 residues. The V gene's germline CDR1 is MNHNS and CDR2 SASEGT. Between the trimmed V and J ends, which lost 1 base and 7 bases, there was a span of 8 bases. The CDR3 DNA follows: TGTGCCAGCAGTGAAGACCGGTGGGAGCAGTACTTC. This translates into CASSEDRWEQYF.

Written as DNA, the CDR3 is TGTGCCAGCCTCCTAGCGGGACAGAGCTCCTACAATGAGCAGTTCTTC. It translates to CASLLAGQSSYNEQFF. The chain has TRBV28 and TRBJ2-1; TRBD2 matches 9 bases. Germline lookup yields CDR1 MDHEN and CDR2 SYDVKM. V lost 8 bases, J lost 0 bases, and 8 bases stayed unmatched. The CDR3 consists of 16 residues.

The chain carries TRBV28 and TRBJ2-3; 15 bases agree with TRBD2. Germline V CDR1 and CDR2: MDHEN, SYDVKM. The trim removed 5 bases at V and 0 bases at J, leaving 3 bases unmatched. This CDR3 has 17 amino acids. The CDR3 region has the DNA TGTGCCAGCAGTGCGGGACTAGCGGGGGGAAGCACAGATACGCAGTATTTT. Protein: CASSAGLAGGSTDTQYF.

The chain has TRBV7-2 and TRBJ2-1; unclear D gene. Trimming left V 4 bases short and J 0 bases short, with 13 bases between. CDR3 length: 16 amino acids. Germline V CDR1 and CDR2: SGHTA, FQGNSA. CDR3 nucleotides: TGTGCCAGCAGCTCACAACCTATAAGCTCCTACAATGAGCAGTTCTTC. Its protein product is CASSSQPISSYNEQFF.

V and J are TRBV9 and TRBJ2-6; D gene uncertain. The germline V gene has CDR1 SGDLS and CDR2 YYNGEE. V lost 0 bases and J lost 0, with 7 bases in between. The CDR3 runs to 16 residues. The CDR3 DNA reads as TGTGCCAGCAGCGTAGGTCAGAGCTCTGGGGCCAACGTCCTGACTTTC. Residues: CASSVGQSSGANVLTF.

The chain carries TRBV27 and TRBJ1-1; TRBD1 is a possible D gene (6 bases). The V and J ends lost 6 bases and 1 base respectively, with 9 bases between them. This CDR3 has 13 amino acids. The germline V gene has CDR1 MNHEY and CDR2 SMNVEV (reference sequence). CDR3: CASRTGRNTEAFF. CDR3 DNA: TGTGCCAGCAGAACAGGGAGGAACACTGAAGCTTTCTTT.

CDR3 loop: CASTSPLAGGGDTQYF. CDR3 DNA sequence: TGTGCCAGCACCTCCCCCCTAGCGGGGGGGGGTGATACGCAGTATTTT. This sequence joins TRBV7-8 and TRBJ2-3; 12 bases line up with TRBD2. V lost 7 bases, J lost 6 bases, and 11 bases stayed unmatched. The CDR3 covers 16 residues. Germline V gives CDR1 SGHVS, CDR2 FQNEAQ.

This clone was counted between two and nine times. The gene calls are TRBV19 and TRBJ2-6, with 7 nucleotides matching TRBD1. This CDR3 has 17 amino acids. Germline-derived CDR1 and CDR2 are LNHDA and SQIVND (reference sequence). The ends lost 7 bases at V and 0 bases at J; junction bases unmatched: 9. This chain's CDR3 is CASNLGTASSGANVLTF. In DNA, the CDR3 is TGTGCCAGTAATTTAGGGACAGCCTCCTCTGGGGCCAACGTCCTGACTTTC. The variable domain in full, with the rest retrieved from reference TRBV19 and TRBJ2-6, is DGGITQSPKYLFRKEGQNVTLSCEQNLNHDAMYWYRQDPGQGLRLIYYSQIVNDFQKGDIAEGYSVSREKKESFPLTVTSAQKNPTAFYLCASNLGTASSGANVLTFGAGSRLTVL.

This clone appeared a single time. The chain couples TRBV6-6 to TRBJ2-6, with D unresolved. The CDR3 has 15 amino acids. Trimming pared 4 bases from V and 0 bases from J, leaving 7 bases between. Per the germline V gene, CDR1 is MNHNY and CDR2 is SVGAGI (reference sequence). The CDR3 sequence: CASSSLGSGANVLTF. Here the CDR3 DNA reads TGTGCCAGCAGTTCCTTGGGCTCTGGGGCCAACGTCCTGACTTTC.

V gene TRBV19 combines with J gene TRBJ1-5, with D unclear. Trimming cost V 5 bases and J 3 bases, with 8 bases left between them. Germline V gene data show CDR1 as LNHDA and CDR2 as SQIVND (reference sequence). The CDR3 length is 13 residues. Written as DNA, the CDR3 is TGTGCCAGTAGTCGGGCAGTCAATCAGCCCCAGCATTTT. Encoded protein: CASSRAVNQPQHF.

This chain joins TRBV2 and TRBJ2-4, with 10 bases lining up with TRBD1. Germline CDR1 is SNHLY and CDR2 is FYNNEI. This CDR3 comprises 16 residues. Germline trimming cut 6 bases from V and 3 bases from J; bases unmatched to any gene: 8. This chain's CDR3 is CASRETGGAIKNIQYF. In DNA form, the CDR3 reads TGTGCCAGCAGAGAGACAGGGGGCGCGATCAAAAACATTCAGTACTTC. Drawing the rest from reference TRBV2 and TRBJ2-4, the complete variable domain is EPEVTQTPSHQVTQMGQEVILRCVPISNHLYFYWYRQILGQKVEFLVSFYNNEISEKSEIFDDQFSVERPDGSNFTLKIRSTKLEDSAMYFCASRETGGAIKNIQYFGAGTRLSVL.

The chain has TRBV29-1 and TRBJ1-4; D possibly corresponds to TRBD1 (5 bases). In germline, CDR1 is SQVTM, CDR2 ANQGSEA. This CDR3 region has 15 residues. The V end was cut by 6 bases, the J end by 1 base, with 15 bases between. The CDR3 DNA reads as TGCAGCGTCGCGGACCAGGGAGAAACTAATGAAAAACTGTTTTTT. It codes for CSVADQGETNEKLFF. Full variable domain (remainder filled in from reference TRBV29-1 and TRBJ1-4): SAVISQKPSRDICQRGTSLTIQCQVDSQVTMMFWYRQQPGQSLTLIATANQGSEATYESGFVIDKFPISRPNLTFSTLTVSNMSPEDSSIYLCSVADQGETNEKLFFGSGTQLSVL.

A few counts support this clone. The rearrangement uses TRBV6-5 and TRBJ1-6; D might be TRBD1 (6 bases). Germline CDR1 reads MNHEY; CDR2 reads SVGAGI. The CDR3 loop spans 14 amino acids. The V gene lost 6 bases and the J gene lost 9 bases, with 15 bases spanning the gap. The chain's CDR3 is CASSTDRSTSPLHF. The CDR3 DNA reads TGTGCCAGCAGCACCGACAGGTCCACTTCACCCCTCCACTTT.

This clone showed up just once. The V and J genes are TRBV12-5 and TRBJ2-5; 9 bases are a match to TRBD1. Losses at the gene ends were 7 bases for V and 4 bases for J; bases not matched to a gene: 10. CDR3 length: 15 residues. Per the germline V gene, CDR1 is LGHNT and CDR2 is FRNRAP. The CDR3 here is CASVLIPTGGETQYF. The CDR3, as DNA: TGTGCTAGTGTCCTCATCCCGACAGGGGGAGAGACCCAGTACTTC.

This sequence joins TRBV7-2 and TRBJ1-1, with TRBD1 as a possible D gene (6 bases). Germline CDR1 is SGHTA and CDR2 is FQGNSA. Trimming shortened V by 2 bases and J by 0 bases, and 13 bases separated the two germline ends. The CDR3 covers 16 residues. The chain's CDR3 is CASSLQGNLLNTEAFF. The CDR3 region has the DNA TGTGCCAGCAGCTTACAGGGGAATCTTCTGAACACTGAAGCTTTCTTT.

J is TRBJ1-5 and V is TRBV28; TRBD1 aligns across 7 bases. Germline V gene lookup returns CDR1 MDHEN and CDR2 SYDVKM. The CDR3 is made up of 14 amino acids. After removal of 3 bases from V and 7 bases from J, the junction contained 6 bases not matched to a gene. CDR3 nucleotide sequence: TGTGCCAGCAGTTTGGGACAGATCGAACAGCCCCAGCATTTT. Translating it yields CASSLGQIEQPQHF.

The chain joins TRBV18 to TRBJ2-7; the D is unclear. Per the germline V gene, CDR1 is KGHSH and CDR2 is LQKENI. This CDR3 has 11 residues. The V end was cut by 5 bases, the J end by 1 base, with 3 bases between. CDR3 coding DNA: TGTGCCAGCTCAGGGTCCTACGAGCAGTACTTC. Residues: CASSGSYEQYF.

V is TRBV5-1 and J is TRBJ2-6; TRBD1 agrees at 7 bases. The CDR3 runs to 17 residues. The germline V gene has CDR1 SGHRS and CDR2 YFSETQ. V trimming: 4 bases; J trimming: 0 bases; junction bases outside the gene matches: 7. CDR3 DNA sequence: TGCGCCAGCAGCCTTACAGGGGAACTCTCTGGGGCCAACGTCCTGACTTTC. As protein: CASSLTGELSGANVLTF.

This chain links TRBV19 with TRBJ2-7; 9 bases match TRBD1. The CDR3 sequence is 15 residues long. The V segment lost 1 base and the J segment 3 bases; nucleotides outside the gene matches: 4. Germline CDR1 LNHDA, CDR2 SQIVND (reference sequence). Here the CDR3 DNA reads TGTGCCAGTAGTATAGCGAGGACAGGGGACTACGAGCAGTACTTC. It translates to CASSIARTGDYEQYF.

The V and J genes are TRBV5-4 and TRBJ2-7, with 7 nucleotides matching TRBD1. The germline V gene has CDR1 SGHNT and CDR2 YYREEE (reference sequence). The CDR3 sequence is 15 residues long. Trimming removed 5 bases from V and 2 bases from J; junction bases left unmatched: 10. The CDR3 spells CASRRTGPSPYEQYF. CDR3 DNA: TGTGCCAGCAGGAGGACAGGCCCATCTCCCTACGAGCAGTACTTC. The full variable domain, its missing parts supplied by reference TRBV5-4 and TRBJ2-7, is ETGVTQSPTHLIKTRGQQVTLRCSSQSGHNTVSWYQQALGQGPQFIFQYYREEENGRGNFPPRFSGLQFPNYSSELNVNALELDDSALYLCASRRTGPSPYEQYFGPGTRLTVT.

The V call is TRBV18, the J call TRBJ2-2; D uncertain. Per germline, CDR1 KGHSH and CDR2 LQKENI. This CDR3 has 16 residues. V was clipped by 1 base and J by 6 bases, with 15 bases between them. The CDR3 DNA reads TGTGCCAGCTCACCACTCACGGCCAGTTTAGCCGGGGAGCTGTTTTTT. As protein: CASSPLTASLAGELFF.

The rearrangement uses TRBV7-9 and TRBJ2-3; TRBD2 aligns across 7 bases. The CDR3 spans 14 residues. CDR1 is SEHNR and CDR2 is FQNEAQ in the germline V gene (reference sequence). The V segment lost 4 bases and the J segment 4 bases; nucleotides outside the gene matches: 5. The CDR3 sequence: CASSSLAVADTQYF. The CDR3 DNA sequence: TGTGCCAGCAGCTCTCTAGCGGTGGCAGATACGCAGTATTTT.

There are a few counts of this clone. V gene TRBV30 combines with J gene TRBJ1-5, with D hard to call. CDR1 and CDR2 from the germline V gene are GTSNPN and SVGIG (reference sequence). The CDR3 is 13 residues long. V dropped 4 bases and J dropped 5 bases, with 12 bases sitting between them. The CDR3 DNA sequence: TGTGCCTGGATGGCGGGGAACGATCAGCCCCAGCATTTT. Amino acid sequence: CAWMAGNDQPQHF.

J is TRBJ2-3 and V is TRBV5-1; the D gene is possibly TRBD1 (6 bases). The germline V gene has CDR1 SGHRS and CDR2 YFSETQ. V lost 0 bases and J 2 bases, leaving 10 bases between the germline ends. This CDR3 has 15 residues. DNA of the CDR3: TGCGCCAGCAGCTTGGGGGGGCAAGTCACAGATACGCAGTATTTT. Protein: CASSLGGQVTDTQYF.

The V gene is TRBV11-1, the J gene TRBJ1-1; D unresolved. CDR1 is SGHAT and CDR2 is FQDESV in the germline V gene (reference sequence). The CDR3 has 17 amino acids. V was clipped by 5 bases and J by 1 base, with 20 bases between them. The CDR3 DNA reads as TGTGCCAGCAGCCGTGGTGGGGTGTTTGGGGAGAACACTGAAGCTTTCTTT. Amino acids: CASSRGGVFGENTEAFF. Using reference TRBV11-1 and TRBJ1-1 for the parts outside the CDR3, the full variable domain is EAEVAQSPRYKITEKSQAVAFWCDPISGHATLYWYRQILGQGPELLVQFQDESVVDDSQLPKDRFSAERLKGVDSTLKIQPAELGDSAMYLCASSRGGVFGENTEAFFGQGTRLTVV.

V is TRBV6-5 and J is TRBJ2-5; 8 nucleotides line up with TRBD1. Germline CDR1 is MNHEY and CDR2 is SVGAGI. Trimming removed 5 bases from V and 7 bases from J; junction bases left unmatched: 9. This CDR3 comprises 14 residues. The CDR3 is CASSPDRDLRTQYF. The CDR3 DNA reads TGTGCCAGCAGTCCGGACAGGGACCTTCGGACCCAGTACTTC.

The J gene is TRBJ2-3, the V gene TRBV10-3; D unresolved. The CDR3 is made up of 13 amino acids. Deletions cut 8 bases from V and 4 bases from J, with 13 bases between. Germline V gene sequence: CDR1 ENHRY, CDR2 SYGVKD. The CDR3 protein is CAILGVASDTQYF. In nucleotides, the CDR3 is TGTGCCATCTTGGGCGTAGCATCAGATACGCAGTATTTT.

The V call is TRBV21-1, the J call TRBJ2-2; the listed D gene, TRBD1, was not tested against the DNA. TRBV21-1 is noted as a pseudogene. This CDR3 contains 16 residues. The CDR3 DNA is TGTGCCAGCAGCAAGGACCGGACAGGGGGCACCGGGGAGCTGTTTTTT. This codes for CASSKDRTGGTGELFF.

The chain is built from TRBV19 and TRBJ2-2, with TRBD1 identical over 11 bases. Unmatched junction bases numbered 3, after V lost 7 bases and J lost 5 bases. The CDR3 runs to 14 residues. CDR1 and CDR2 (germline): LNHDA, SQIVND (reference sequence). The CDR3 DNA follows: TGTGCCAGTAAAGGACAGGGGGCGACCGGGGAGCTGTTTTTT. The encoded protein is CASKGQGATGELFF.

DNA for the CDR3: TGCGCCAGCAGCCAAGATTTGGGGCCAGAACCGAACACTGAAGCTTTCTTT. Translating gives CASSQDLGPEPNTEAFF. The chain has TRBV4-3 and TRBJ1-1; perhaps TRBD1 as D (5 bases). V was shortened by 0 bases and J by 1 base, with 15 bases between the two germline ends. The V gene's germline CDR1 is LGHNA and CDR2 YSLEER. This CDR3 contains 17 residues.

V gene TRBV18 combines with J gene TRBJ1-5; D may be TRBD1 (5 bases). This CDR3 spans 14 amino acids. Trimming removed 2 bases from V and 4 bases from J, with 9 bases in between. The germline CDR1 and CDR2 sequences are KGHSH and LQKENI. The CDR3 sequence: CASSPDRKNQPQHF. Written as DNA, the CDR3 is TGTGCCAGCTCACCAGACAGAAAGAATCAGCCCCAGCATTTT.

The chain has TRBV27 and TRBJ2-3; a possible D gene is TRBD1 (6 bases). The CDR3 is 13 amino acids. V was trimmed by 10 bases and J by 2 bases, leaving 13 bases between them. Looked up from germline, CDR1 is MNHEY and CDR2 is SMNVEV (reference sequence). CDR3 DNA sequence: TGTGCCACCCGACAGGACCCCACAGATACGCAGTATTTT. Encoded protein: CATRQDPTDTQYF.